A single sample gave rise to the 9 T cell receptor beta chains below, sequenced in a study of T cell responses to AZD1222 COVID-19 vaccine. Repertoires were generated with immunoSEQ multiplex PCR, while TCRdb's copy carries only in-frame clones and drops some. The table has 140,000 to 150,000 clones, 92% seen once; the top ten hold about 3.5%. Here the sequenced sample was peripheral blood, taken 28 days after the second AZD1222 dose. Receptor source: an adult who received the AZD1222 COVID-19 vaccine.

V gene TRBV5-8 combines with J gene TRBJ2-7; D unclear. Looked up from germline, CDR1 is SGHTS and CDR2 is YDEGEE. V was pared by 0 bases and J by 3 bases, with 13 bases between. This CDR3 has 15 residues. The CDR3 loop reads CASSLAGHSDYEQYF. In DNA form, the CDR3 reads TGTGCCAGCAGCTTGGCCGGGCACAGCGACTACGAGCAGTACTTC.

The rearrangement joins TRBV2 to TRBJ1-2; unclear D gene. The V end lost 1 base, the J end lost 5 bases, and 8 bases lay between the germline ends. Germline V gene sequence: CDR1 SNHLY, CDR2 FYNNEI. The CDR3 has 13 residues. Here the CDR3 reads CASSEGQTYGYTF. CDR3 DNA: TGTGCCAGCAGTGAAGGCCAGACGTATGGCTACACCTTC.

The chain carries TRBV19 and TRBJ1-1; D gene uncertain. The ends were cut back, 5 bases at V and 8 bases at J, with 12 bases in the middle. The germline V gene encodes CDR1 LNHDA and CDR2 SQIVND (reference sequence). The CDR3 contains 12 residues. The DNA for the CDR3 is TGTGCCAGTAGTCCCGAGGCCGGGGAAGCTTTCTTT. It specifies CASSPEAGEAFF.

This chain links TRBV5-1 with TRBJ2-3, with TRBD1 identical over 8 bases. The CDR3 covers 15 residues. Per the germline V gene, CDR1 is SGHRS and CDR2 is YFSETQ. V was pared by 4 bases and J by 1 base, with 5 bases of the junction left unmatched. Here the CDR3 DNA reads TGCGCCAGCAGCCCCCAGGGGGCAGGCACAGATACGCAGTATTTT. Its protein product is CASSPQGAGTDTQYF.

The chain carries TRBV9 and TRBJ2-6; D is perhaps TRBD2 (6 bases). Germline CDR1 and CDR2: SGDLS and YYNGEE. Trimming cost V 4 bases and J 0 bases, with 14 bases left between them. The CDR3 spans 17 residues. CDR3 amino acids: CASSPRGVTSGANVLTF. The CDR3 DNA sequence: TGTGCCAGCAGCCCCCGCGGGGTTACCTCTGGGGCCAACGTCCTGACTTTC.

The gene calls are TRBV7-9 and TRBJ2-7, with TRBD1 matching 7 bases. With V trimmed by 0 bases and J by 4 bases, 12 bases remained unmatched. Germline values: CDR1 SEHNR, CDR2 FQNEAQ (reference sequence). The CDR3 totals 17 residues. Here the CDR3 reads CASSLAGQTRGSYEQYF. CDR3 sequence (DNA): TGTGCCAGCAGCTTAGCGGGACAGACGAGGGGATCTTACGAGCAGTACTTC.

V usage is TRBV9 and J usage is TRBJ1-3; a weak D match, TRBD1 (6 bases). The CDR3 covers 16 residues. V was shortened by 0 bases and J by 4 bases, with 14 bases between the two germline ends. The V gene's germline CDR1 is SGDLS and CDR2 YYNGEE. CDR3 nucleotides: TGTGCCAGCAGCGTAGCGGAGGACAGACTGGGAAACACCATATATTTT. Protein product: CASSVAEDRLGNTIYF. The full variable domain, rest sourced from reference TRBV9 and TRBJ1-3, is DSGVTQTPKHLITATGQRVTLRCSPRSGDLSVYWYQQSLDQGLQFLIQYYNGEERAKGNILERFSAQQFPDLHSELNLSSLELGDSALYFCASSVAEDRLGNTIYFGEGSWLTVV.

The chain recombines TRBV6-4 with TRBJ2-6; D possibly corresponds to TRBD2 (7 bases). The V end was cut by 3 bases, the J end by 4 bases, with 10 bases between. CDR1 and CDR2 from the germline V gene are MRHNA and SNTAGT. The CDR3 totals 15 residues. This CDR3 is CASSEGGAGANVLTF. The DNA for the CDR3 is TGTGCCAGCAGTGAAGGGGGGGCCGGGGCCAACGTCCTGACTTTC.

The CDR3 DNA reads TGTGCCACCAGCCGCCTAGCGGGAGAGGTCGGGGAGCTGTTTTTT. It specifies CATSRLAGEVGELFF. The V and J genes are TRBV15 and TRBJ2-2; 10 bases map to TRBD2. Germline CDR1 LNHNV, CDR2 YYDKDF (reference sequence). The V gene end was trimmed by 5 bases and the J gene end by 7 bases; junction bases not matched to a gene: 7. CDR3 size: 15 residues.